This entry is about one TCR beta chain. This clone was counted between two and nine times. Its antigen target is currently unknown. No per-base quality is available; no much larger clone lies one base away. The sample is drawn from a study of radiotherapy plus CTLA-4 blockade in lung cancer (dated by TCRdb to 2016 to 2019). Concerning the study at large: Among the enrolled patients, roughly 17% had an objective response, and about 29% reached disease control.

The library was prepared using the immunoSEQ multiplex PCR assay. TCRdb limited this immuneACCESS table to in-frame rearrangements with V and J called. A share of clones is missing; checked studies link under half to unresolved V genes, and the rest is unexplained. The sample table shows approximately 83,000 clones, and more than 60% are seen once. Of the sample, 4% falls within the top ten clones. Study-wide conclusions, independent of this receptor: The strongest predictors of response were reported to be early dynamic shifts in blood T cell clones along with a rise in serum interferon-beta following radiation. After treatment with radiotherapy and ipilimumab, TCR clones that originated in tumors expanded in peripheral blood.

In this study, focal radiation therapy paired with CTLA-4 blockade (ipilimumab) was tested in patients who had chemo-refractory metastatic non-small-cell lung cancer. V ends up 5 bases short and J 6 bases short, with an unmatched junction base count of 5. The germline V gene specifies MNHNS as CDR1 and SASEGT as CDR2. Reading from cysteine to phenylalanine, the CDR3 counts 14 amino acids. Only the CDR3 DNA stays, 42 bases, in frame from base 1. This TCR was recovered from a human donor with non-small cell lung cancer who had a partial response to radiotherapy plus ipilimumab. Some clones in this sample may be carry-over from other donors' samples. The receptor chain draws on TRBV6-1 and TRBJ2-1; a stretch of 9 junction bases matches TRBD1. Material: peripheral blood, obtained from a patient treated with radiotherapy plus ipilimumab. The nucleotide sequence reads TGTGCCAGCAGTCCCGGGACAGGGATCAATGAGCAGTTCTTC. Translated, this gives CASSPGTGINEQFF.